This T cell receptor (beta chain) was found in a study of Ad26.COV2.S vaccination and SARS-CoV-2 variants. Points from the study as a whole: Relative to placebo recipients, vaccine recipients exhibited elevated spike-specific TCR breadth.

Libraries were prepared by immunoSEQ multiplex PCR; TCRdb keeps only in-frame clonotypes and omits some of them. The table records roughly 450,000 clones, 90% of them present only once. As for this clone: Its antigen is as yet unknown.

The treatment denotes: roughly 20 received Ad26.COV2.S at low or high dose, single or two shots; 5 received placebo; per-sample allocation not given. The samples were gathered on day 63 after the first injection of vaccine or placebo. An 18-55-year-old adult in Boston served as donor. The sample in question was peripheral blood, obtained in a trial of Ad26.COV2.S vaccine versus placebo. This TCR derives from a person aged 18-65 years who received the Ad26.COV2.S COVID-19 vaccine or a placebo.

The CDR3 reads CAWSASGRIFNEQFF. CDR3 DNA: TGTGCCTGGAGTGCTAGCGGGAGGATCTTCAATGAGCAGTTCTTC. The chain joins TRBV30 to TRBJ2-1; 11 nucleotides match TRBD2. The CDR3 has 15 amino acids. The germline CDR1 and CDR2 sequences are GTSNPN and SVGIG (reference sequence). Unmatched junction bases numbered 5, after V lost 1 base and J lost 6 bases. Looking up the rest from reference TRBV30 and TRBJ2-1 gives the full variable domain: SQTIHQWPATLVQPVGSPLSLECTVEGTSNPNLYWYRQAAGRGLQLLFYSVGIGQISSEVPQNLSASRPQDRQFILSSKKLLLSDSGFYLCAWSASGRIFNEQFFGPGTRLTVL.